The entry below gives a single T cell receptor beta chain sequence along with its context. What this receptor recognizes is not known. No clone much larger than this one lies a single base away; base qualities are absent. To prepare the library, the immunoSEQ multiplex PCR assay was applied. Imported from immuneACCESS, the table was reduced by TCRdb to in-frame sequences with V and J called. These copies leave out some clones; in studies compared against another copy, an unresolved V gene accounts for under half, and the cause of the remainder is not known. Counted in this sample were 20,000 or so clones; 86% of them appeared once. The ten largest make up roughly 5.6% of the sample. The data originate from a study of T cell changes during pregnancy in multiple sclerosis (dated by TCRdb to between 2019 and 2020). Study-wide context: Changes in the T cell repertoire over the course of pregnancy were examined in this study in women with multiple sclerosis.

The CDR3, from cysteine to phenylalanine, totals 19 residues. Kept here is only the CDR3 DNA, which spans 57 bases and is read in frame from base 1. The CDR1 and CDR2 encoded by the germline V gene are SGHRS and YFSETQ. V lost 0 bases and J lost 1 base, and the count of bases not matched to a germline gene is 13. The chain is encoded by TRBV5-1 joined to TRBJ1-2, and 9 junctional nucleotides match TRBD1. The receptor was isolated from a female donor in good health, enrolled as a control in a pregnancy study. Sequencing was performed on CD8+ T cells from peripheral blood mononuclear cells, taken in the third trimester of pregnancy. The sequence in DNA is TGCGCCAGCAGCTTGGATTTAGTGGGGACAGGGTTTTTTAACTATGGCTACACCTTC. This is translated as CASSLDLVGTGFFNYGYTF. Supplemented by the reference TRBV5-1 and TRBJ1-2 proteins around the CDR3, the complete variable domain is KAGVTQTPRYLIKTRGQQVTLSCSPISGHRSVSWYQQTPGQGLQFLFEYFSETQRNKGNFPGRFSGRQFSNSRSEMNVSTLELGDSALYLCASSLDLVGTGFFNYGYTFGSGTRLTVV.